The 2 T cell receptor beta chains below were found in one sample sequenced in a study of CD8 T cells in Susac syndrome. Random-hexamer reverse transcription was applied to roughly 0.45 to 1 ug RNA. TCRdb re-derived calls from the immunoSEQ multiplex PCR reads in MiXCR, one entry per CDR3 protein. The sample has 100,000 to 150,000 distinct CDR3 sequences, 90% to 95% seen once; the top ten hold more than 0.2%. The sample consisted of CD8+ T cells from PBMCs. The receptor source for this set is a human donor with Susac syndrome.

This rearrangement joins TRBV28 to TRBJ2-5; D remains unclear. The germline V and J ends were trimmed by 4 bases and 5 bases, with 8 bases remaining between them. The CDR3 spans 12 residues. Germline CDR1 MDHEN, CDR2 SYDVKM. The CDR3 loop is CASSSLRETQYF. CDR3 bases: TGTGCCAGCAGTTCCCTCCGGGAGACCCAGTACTTC.

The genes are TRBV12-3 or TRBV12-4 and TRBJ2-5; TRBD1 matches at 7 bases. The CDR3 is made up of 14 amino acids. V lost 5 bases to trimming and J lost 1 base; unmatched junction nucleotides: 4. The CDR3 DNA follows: TGTGCCAGCAGTCAGGGGACAGCCCAAGAGACCCAGTACTTC. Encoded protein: CASSQGTAQETQYF.